This note documents a single T cell receptor (beta chain) sequence. No antigen is known for it. The V segment lost 4 bases and the J segment 0 bases; nucleotides outside the gene matches: 3. In germline, CDR1 is LNHDA, CDR2 SQIVND (reference sequence). The CDR3 loop spans 16 amino acids. The data derive from a study of T cell responses to AZD1222 COVID-19 vaccine. Whole-study results and caveats: AZD1222 recipients seropositive at baseline numbered only six or seven. Repertoire sampling was restricted to post-peak T cell response timepoints. Elevations in Spike-specific TCR breadth and depth followed administration of two AZD1222 doses.

Sequencing was performed with immunoSEQ multiplex PCR; in TCRdb, only in-frame clones are kept and a portion is missing. The sample records around 120,000 clones, around nine tenths being singletons. This clonotype was obtained from an adult in good health. The sample in question was peripheral blood, obtained on day 0 of AZD1222 vaccination. The chain has TRBV19 and TRBJ2-1, with TRBD2 matching over 10 bases. CDR3 in DNA: TGTGCCAGTAGTAGGCCTAGCGGGAGCTCCTACAATGAGCAGTTCTTC. This gives the protein CASSRPSGSSYNEQFF.